The 5 T cell receptor beta chains below all came from one sample that was sequenced in a study of blood T cell repertoires in COVID-19 (dated by TCRdb to about 2020). The protocol used for the library was the immunoSEQ multiplex PCR assay. The immuneACCESS repertoire file appears here via TCRdb, limited to in-frame rearrangements. These files lack a portion of the clones; in checked studies, under half of the deficit traces to unresolved V genes, and the cause of the others is not known. The sample records about 200,000 clones, approximately 84% of which are singletons. The biggest ten clones account for around 4.9% of the sample. Material: peripheral blood. The source of these receptors is a woman of 80 years or more with acute or convalescent COVID-19.

The chain couples TRBV11-2 to TRBJ1-1; 7 bases fit TRBD1. The CDR3 runs 15 residues. Trimming cost V 7 bases and J 0 bases; bases outside gene matches: 8. Germline CDR1 is SGHAT and CDR2 is FQNNGV. In DNA, the CDR3 is TGTGCCAGCAACAAGGGACAGCTGATGAACACTGAAGCTTTCTTT. The encoded protein is CASNKGQLMNTEAFF.

The chain has TRBV7-8 and TRBJ2-7; D remains ambiguous. The CDR3 has 13 amino acids. CDR1 is SGHVS and CDR2 is FQNEAQ in the germline V gene. V lost 1 base and J lost 3, with 7 bases in between. The DNA of the CDR3 is TGTGCCAGCAGCTTAGGTTTTAGCTACGAGCAGTACTTC. This codes for CASSLGFSYEQYF. The full variable domain, with the rest looked up from reference TRBV7-8 and TRBJ2-7, is GAGVSQSPRYKVAKRGQDVALRCDPISGHVSLFWYQQALGQGPEFLTYFQNEAQLDKSGLPSDRFFAERPEGSVSTLKIQRTQQEDSAVYLCASSLGFSYEQYFGPGTRLTVT.

This rearrangement joins TRBV5-1 to TRBJ2-3, with 8 bases matching TRBD2. Germline CDR1 and CDR2: SGHRS and YFSETQ. CDR3 size: 16 residues. V trimming: 0 bases; J trimming: 6 bases; junction bases outside the gene matches: 9. CDR3 amino acids: CASSLGDAGGMDTQYF. DNA of the CDR3: TGCGCCAGCAGCTTGGGAGACGCGGGAGGTATGGATACGCAGTATTTT.

The V gene is TRBV7-6, the J gene TRBJ2-2, with D possibly matching TRBD2 (6 bases). Germline V gene sequence: CDR1 SGHVS, CDR2 FNYEAQ. CDR3 length equals 16 residues. Trimming shortened V by 5 bases and J by 6 bases, and 19 bases separated the two germline ends. The CDR3 bases are TGTGCCAGCAGCCATTTGATGGGCGGGAAGGCCGGGGAGCTGTTTTTT. Protein: CASSHLMGGKAGELFF.

Regarding this clone: The junction departs from the called germline gene at one end, perhaps through a read error. V usage is TRBV7-7 and J usage is TRBJ2-1; 9 bases line up with TRBD2. CDR1 is SSHAT, CDR2 FNYEAQ, per germline (reference sequence). This CDR3 spans 16 amino acids. This chain's CDR3 is CASSLGEELAGNEQFF. CDR3 in DNA: TGTGCTAGCAGCTTAGGGGAGGAGCTAGCGGGGAATGAGCAGTTCTTC.